This TCR beta chain was recovered during a study of graft-versus-host responses after intestinal transplantation. The CDR3 runs to 15 residues. Trimming cost V 0 bases and J 0 bases, with 10 bases left between them. Germline V gene lookup returns CDR1 SGHRS and CDR2 YFSETQ. Method: immunoSEQ multiplex PCR; TCRdb's copy keeps in-frame clones and lacks some. The sample yields approximately 120,000 clones, around 94% seen once. Note on this clone: Its cognate antigen is unknown.

The receptor's source is a human donor who received an intestinal transplant. Sequencing was performed on unstimulated CD4+ T cells sorted from spleen or lymph node cells, taken before intestinal transplant. The chain is built from TRBV5-1 and TRBJ2-7; D may be TRBD1 (6 bases). DNA for the CDR3: TGCGCCAGCAGCTTGGTTACAGGGAGCTCCTACGAGCAGTACTTC. It translates to CASSLVTGSSYEQYF.